The T cell receptor (beta chain) described here comes from a study of glioma-infiltrating T cells. The iRepertoire nested amplicon-rescue multiplex PCR amplified TCR alpha and beta CDR3s from RNA. For one-step reverse transcription and amplification, 100-400 ng of tissue mRNA or PBMC total RNA was used. From the multiplex PCR reads, TCRdb called clonotypes with MiXCR, one entry per CDR3 protein. The profile shows fewer than 500,000 distinct CDR3 sequences, more than 35% of them singletons. The study, taken as a whole, reports: Only very few CDR3 sequences appeared in both tissue and blood. Gliomas, especially low-grade, showed above-expected tissue-blood divergence; non-neoplastic patients showed below.

This clonotype was seen many times. Antigen specificity is unknown. V was trimmed by 4 bases and J by 9 bases, leaving 8 bases between them. CDR1 and CDR2 (germline): SGHNT, YYREEE (reference sequence). The CDR3 spans 11 residues. This chain uses TRBV5-4 with TRBJ2-1; D might be TRBD1 (6 bases). Sequencing used glioma tissue, nonneoplastic brain tissue, or PBMCs (not recorded which). This TCR derives from a human donor with low-grade glioma or glioblastoma, undergoing nonglioma brain surgery, or in good health (not recorded which). The CDR3 region is CASSLRGEQFF. In nucleotides, the CDR3 is TGTGCCAGCAGCCTCAGGGGTGAGCAGTTCTTC. Together with reference TRBV5-4 and TRBJ2-1, the CDR3 gives the full variable domain: ETGVTQSPTHLIKTRGQQVTLRCSSQSGHNTVSWYQQALGQGPQFIFQYYREEENGRGNFPPRFSGLQFPNYSSELNVNALELDDSALYLCASSLRGEQFFGPGTRLTVL.